This T cell receptor beta chain was found in a study of T-cell reconstitution after alpha-beta-depleted transplantation in children. Whole-study results and caveats: Several hundred expanded graft clones reportedly gave rise to the alpha-beta T cells present about two months after transplant. T-cell counts and diversity were attributed mostly to newly produced T cells one year after transplant.

Molecular barcoding with unique molecular identifiers was used for the TCRbeta library. Each CDR3 protein gets one entry after TCRdb re-called the PCR reads with MiXCR. The data hold hundreds of thousands of distinct CDR3 sequences, with roughly 26% observed a single time. The CDR3 spans 13 residues. Between the trimmed V and J ends, which lost 5 bases and 0 bases, there was a span of 5 bases. This clonotype was seen many times. Its antigen remains unidentified. This specimen was PBMCs, taken before TCRalphabeta/CD19-depleted stem cell transplant. The chain employs TRBV12-3 or TRBV12-4 and TRBJ1-3; no clear D gene. The source of this sequence is a girl aged 2 to 9 with Fanconi anemia, due to receive a stem cell transplant. The CDR3, as DNA: TGTGCCAGCAGTAGGCGCTCTGGAAACACCATATATTTT. It encodes CASSRRSGNTIYF.